These 15 T cell receptor beta chains originate from one sample sequenced in a study of blood T cells in healthy people across ages. A second PCR, run for about 7 to 11 cycles, used a sample-barcoded 5' primer plus a J-beta primer mix. TCRdb independently ran MiXCR on the 5' RACE reads; one entry per CDR3 protein. The data contain about 1,400,000 distinct CDR3 sequences, around two fifths of them singletons. Sample: blood. The receptors were gathered from a young woman in good health.

V is TRBV7-2 and J is TRBJ2-4; D is ambiguous. The V gene lost 1 base and the J gene lost 7 bases, with 11 bases spanning the gap. The CDR3 length is 14 residues. CDR1 and CDR2 (germline): SGHTA, FQGNSA. For the CDR3, the DNA is TGTGCCAGCAGCTTAGGGGCAGCCTGGAACATTCAGTACTTC. Amino acids: CASSLGAAWNIQYF.

In this sample, this clonotype turned up a few times. V usage is TRBV11-1 and J usage is TRBJ2-1, with 9 positions matching TRBD1. J lost 4 bases, V lost 1 base, and 5 bases had no gene match. Germline assignment: CDR1 SGHAT and CDR2 FQDESV (reference sequence). The length of the CDR3 is 16 residues. The CDR3 spells CASSLGGDREYNEQFF. In nucleotides, the CDR3 is TGTGCCAGCAGCTTAGGAGGGGACAGGGAGTACAATGAGCAGTTCTTC.

This clonotype was observed a few times. The V gene is TRBV7-9, the J gene TRBJ2-5; D call uncertain. Trimming cost V 5 bases and J 3 bases, with 10 bases left between them. This CDR3 region has 13 residues. Germline assignment: CDR1 SEHNR and CDR2 FQNEAQ (reference sequence). This CDR3 is CASSPHMEETQYF. DNA for the CDR3: TGTGCCAGCAGCCCCCATATGGAAGAGACCCAGTACTTC.

Only a few counts were recorded for this clonotype. The chain recombines TRBV10-3 with TRBJ1-4; possibly TRBD1 for D (6 bases). Germline CDR1 is ENHRY and CDR2 is SYGVKD. The CDR3 has 16 residues. V lost 0 bases and J 0 bases, leaving 8 bases between the germline ends. CDR3 loop: CAISESTGATNEKLFF. The CDR3, as DNA: TGTGCCATCAGTGAGTCGACAGGAGCAACTAATGAAAAACTGTTTTTT.

This clonotype was seen many times. The chain is built from TRBV29-1 and TRBJ1-4; tentative D call: TRBD1 (6 bases). Germline CDR1 reads SQVTM; CDR2 reads ANQGSEA. This CDR3 spans 12 amino acids. Deletions cut 4 bases from V and 11 bases from J, with 14 bases between. CDR3 coding DNA: TGCAGCGTTGTGGTGACCCAGGGGAAACTGTTTTTT. It encodes CSVVVTQGKLFF.

The chain has TRBV20-1 and TRBJ1-2; D ambiguous. The V gene lost 5 bases and the J gene lost 4 bases, with 17 bases spanning the gap. Germline V gene lookup returns CDR1 DFQATT and CDR2 SNEGSKA (reference sequence). The CDR3 loop spans 14 amino acids. The CDR3 sequence is CSARTGQSLYGYTF. DNA for the CDR3: TGCAGTGCTCGCACGGGTCAATCCCTCTATGGCTACACCTTC.

CDR3 coding DNA: TGCAGTGCTAGAGGACAGGGGAAAGACTTCGGTGAGCAGTACTTC. Its translation: CSARGQGKDFGEQYF. The rearrangement links TRBV20-1 to TRBJ2-7; 8 nucleotides align to TRBD1. The trim removed 1 base at V and 7 bases at J, leaving 12 bases unmatched. In germline, CDR1 is DFQATT, CDR2 SNEGSKA (reference sequence). The CDR3 runs 15 residues.

This clonotype turned up a few times. The chain carries TRBV12-3 or TRBV12-4 and TRBJ2-1, with TRBD2 matching 8 bases. With 6 bases clipped from V and 9 bases from J, the junction kept 16 bases outside the gene matches. The CDR3 has 16 amino acids. The CDR3: CASSLGGLVSASEQFF. The DNA for the CDR3 is TGTGCCAGCAGCCTCGGGGGACTAGTTTCCGCAAGTGAGCAGTTCTTC.

The rearrangement links TRBV7-3 to TRBJ1-1, with D unresolved. Germline V gene lookup returns CDR1 SGHTA and CDR2 FQGTGA. This CDR3 region has 13 residues. V gave up 5 bases and J gave up 3 bases, with 10 bases separating them. The CDR3 region is CASSPTADTEAFF. DNA of the CDR3: TGTGCCAGCAGCCCAACGGCGGACACTGAAGCTTTCTTT.

This clonotype was detected only a few times. This rearrangement joins TRBV6-5 to TRBJ2-3; 7 bases are shared with TRBD1. The CDR3 is 15 amino acids. From germline, CDR1 is MNHEY and CDR2 SVGAGI. Losses at the gene ends were 5 bases for V and 3 bases for J; bases not matched to a gene: 8. This CDR3 is CASSRRQGITDTQYF. The CDR3 DNA is TGTGCCAGCAGTCGAAGACAGGGTATAACAGATACGCAGTATTTT.

A few counts support this clonotype. The chain combines TRBV7-9 with TRBJ2-7; 9 positions match TRBD1. J lost 3 bases, V lost 4 bases, and 10 bases had no gene match. This CDR3 comprises 16 residues. Germline values: CDR1 SEHNR, CDR2 FQNEAQ (reference sequence). CDR3 sequence reads: CASSSGEGTGYYEQYF. In nucleotides, the CDR3 is TGTGCCAGCAGCTCGGGCGAGGGGACAGGGTACTACGAGCAGTACTTC.

The chain is built from TRBV7-9 and TRBJ1-2; D remains unclear. The germline V gene encodes CDR1 SEHNR and CDR2 FQNEAQ (reference sequence). The CDR3 runs 13 residues. V was pared by 5 bases and J by 7 bases, with 14 bases between. Here the CDR3 reads CASSHPTGTGYTF. In DNA form, the CDR3 reads TGTGCCAGCAGCCACCCGACGGGCACTGGCTACACCTTC.

The genes are TRBV5-1 and TRBJ2-7, with a tentative D call TRBD2 (6 bases). The CDR3 loop spans 15 amino acids. CDR1 and CDR2 (germline): SGHRS, YFSETQ. Trimming removed 3 bases at V and 4 bases at J, with 17 bases between. CDR3 bases: TGCGCCAGCAGCTCCCTTTCCGGGGGAAAATACGAGCAGTACTTC. Its protein is CASSSLSGGKYEQYF.

With respect to this clonotype: A junction end diverges from the germline sequence, so it may reflect a read error. The CDR3 bases are TGCAGCGTTGCTCTGGCTAGAACCTACGAGCAGTATTTC. Protein: CSVALARTYEQYF. V usage is TRBV29-1 and J usage is TRBJ2-4; D is undetermined. The CDR3 length is 13 residues. Per germline, CDR1 SQVTM and CDR2 ANQGSEA.

The chain carries TRBV29-1 and TRBJ2-5; no reliable D call. The better agreement between TRBJ2-1 and the DNA end casts doubt on the J call. The CDR3 loop spans 13 amino acids. Germline V gene data show CDR1 as SQVTM and CDR2 as ANQGSEA. The chain's CDR3 is CSVENSDQETQFF. The CDR3 bases are TGCAGCGTTGAAAACAGCGACCAAGAGACCCAGTTCTTC.